This TCR beta chain was documented in a study of glioma-infiltrating T cells after dendritic cell vaccination. PBMC sampling occurred before vaccination, two weeks after the third dose, and at progression. Trimming removed 5 bases at V and 6 bases at J, with 16 bases between. CDR3 length: 14 residues. Per germline, CDR1 MDHEN and CDR2 SYDVKM. Note on this clone: Its cognate antigen is unknown.

The PCR used 60 V beta and 13 J beta primers. Profiling relied on immunoSEQ multiplex PCR, and the TCRdb table lists in-frame clones only, not all of them. The data contain about 73,000 clones, roughly 82% of them singletons. Study observations and caveats: TCR clonality showed no direct relationship with survival. Longer survival after dendritic cell vaccination followed higher pretreatment TIL content.

The chain couples TRBV28 to TRBJ1-2, with a tentative D call TRBD1 (6 bases). The sequenced sample was blood, obtained before dendritic cell vaccination. The TCR comes from a human donor with glioblastoma. CDR3 protein: CASSQTGFGDGYTF. The CDR3, as DNA: TGTGCCAGCAGTCAGACAGGTTTTGGGGATGGCTACACCTTC.